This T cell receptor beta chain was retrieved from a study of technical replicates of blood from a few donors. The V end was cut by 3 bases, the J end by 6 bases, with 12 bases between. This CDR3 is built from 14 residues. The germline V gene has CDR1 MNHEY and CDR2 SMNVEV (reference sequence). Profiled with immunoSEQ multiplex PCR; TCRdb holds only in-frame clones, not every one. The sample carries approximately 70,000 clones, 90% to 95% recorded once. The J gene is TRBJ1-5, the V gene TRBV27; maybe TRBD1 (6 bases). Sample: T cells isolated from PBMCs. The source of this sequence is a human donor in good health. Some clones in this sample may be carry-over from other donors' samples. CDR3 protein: CASSLPGASQPQHF. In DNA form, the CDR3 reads TGTGCCAGCAGTTTGCCAGGGGCTAGTCAGCCCCAGCATTTT.